This is a list of T cell receptor beta chains from one sample in a study of cytomegalovirus exposure and HLA in healthy donors. Measured with immunoSEQ multiplex PCR; TCRdb has only the in-frame clones, and not every one. Altogether around 140,000 clones are present, 80% being singletons, with the ten largest covering about 5%. The material sequenced was PBMCs. The receptor source for this set is a man aged 35 to 55 in good health and CMV-seronegative. Each CDR3 is given with its conserved first and last residue. The D gene is left open where the match is weak. Rows may omit the clone size; those that give it use once, few, many or a size class.

>.|.|TRBJ1-2|TRBV7-2
CASSLEGLVATYGYTF
TGTGCCAGCAGCTTAGAGGGGTTGGTGGCCACTTATGGCTACACCTTC
>.|.|TRBJ2-5|TRBV5-1
CASSLALGRGTQYF
TGCGCCAGCAGCTTGGCTCTGGGCCGGGGGACCCAGTACTTC
>once|.|TRBJ2-7|TRBV10-1
CASSEAGKSSYEQYF
TGCGCCAGCAGTGAGGCAGGGAAGAGCTCCTACGAGCAGTACTTC
>.|TRBD1|TRBJ1-1|TRBV7-2
CASSRQGGNTEAFF
TGTGCCAGCAGTCGACAGGGGGGGAACACTGAAGCTTTCTTT
>.|TRBD1|TRBJ2-3|TRBV9
CASSVGQGKDTQYF
TGTGCCAGCAGCGTAGGACAGGGGAAAGATACGCAGTATTTT
>.|.|TRBJ2-5|TRBV5-6
CASSLRGHPLSETQYF
TGTGCCAGCAGCCTACGAGGACACCCACTGTCGGAGACCCAGTACTTC
>.|TRBD2|TRBJ2-5|TRBV4-2
CASSQGGLAGEQETQYF
TGTGCCAGCAGCCAAGGAGGACTAGCGGGGGAACAAGAGACCCAGTACTTC
>.|.|TRBJ2-7|TRBV5-5
CASSLAGLNSYEQYF
TGTGCCAGCAGCTTGGCAGGTTTAAACTCCTACGAGCAGTACTTC
>.|.|TRBJ2-2|TRBV25-1
CASSGPGELFF
TGTGCCAGCAGTGGGCCCGGGGAGCTGTTTTTT
>.|TRBD1|TRBJ1-5|TRBV28
CASSPGTGFLSSNQPQHF
TGTGCCAGCAGTCCCGGGACAGGATTCCTCTCGAGCAATCAGCCCCAGCATTTT
>.|TRBD1|TRBJ2-7|TRBV7-8
CASSPRWDRTTYEQYF
TGTGCCAGCAGCCCCCGTTGGGACAGAACGACTTACGAGCAGTACTTC
>.|.|TRBJ1-5|TRBV5-5
CASRGGPSNQPQHF
TGTGCCAGCAGGGGGGGACCTAGCAATCAGCCCCAGCATTTT
>.|.|TRBJ2-3|TRBV5-5
CASSLAQTITTDTQYF
TGTGCCAGCAGCTTGGCACAGACTATAACCACAGATACGCAGTATTTT
>.|.|TRBJ1-5|TRBV29-1
CSVGQGRDQPQHF
TGCAGCGTGGGGCAGGGGAGAGATCAGCCCCAGCATTTT
>.|TRBD1|TRBJ1-1|TRBV7-2
CASSRRQGWDTEAFF
TGTGCCAGCAGTCGTCGACAGGGGTGGGACACTGAAGCTTTCTTT
>once|TRBD1|TRBJ1-6|TRBV7-9
CASRLPGQGNSPLHF
TGTGCCAGCAGGTTACCGGGACAGGGAAATTCACCCCTCCACTTT
>.|.|TRBJ1-1|TRBV6-1
CASSESGGAEAFF
TGTGCCAGCAGTGAATCCGGCGGGGCTGAAGCTTTCTTT
>once|TRBD2|TRBJ2-1|TRBV19
CASKTSGGAAGDEQFF
TGTGCCAGTAAAACTAGCGGGGGGGCGGCAGGGGATGAGCAGTTCTTC
>once|.|TRBJ2-5|TRBV6-1
CASSGGSQETQYF
TGTGCCAGCAGTGGAGGAAGCCAAGAGACCCAGTACTTC
>.|.|TRBJ2-7|TRBV18
CASSPGLTYEQYF
TGTGCCAGCTCACCGGGACTGACCTACGAGCAGTACTTC
>.|.|TRBJ2-7|TRBV10-2
CASRLTGVGSYEQYF
TGCGCCAGCAGGCTAACCGGAGTCGGTTCCTACGAGCAGTACTTC
>.|TRBD1|TRBJ2-5|TRBV5-5
CASSPGGTGEETQYF
TGTGCCAGCAGCCCTGGAGGGACAGGGGAAGAGACCCAGTACTTC
>.|TRBD2|TRBJ2-3|TRBV19
CASSPTSGGGDTQYF
TGTGCCAGTAGTCCGACTAGCGGGGGGGGAGATACGCAGTATTTT
>.|TRBD1|TRBJ1-6|TRBV5-1
CASTYYRDRADSPLHF
TGCGCCAGCACCTACTACCGGGACAGGGCCGATTCACCCCTCCACTTT
>.|.|TRBJ1-5|TRBV19
CATRKPPGQTNQPQHF
TGTGCCACGAGAAAGCCCCCTGGACAAACCAATCAGCCCCAGCATTTT
>.|TRBD1|TRBJ2-5|TRBV18
CASSPDTGARETQYF
TGTGCCAGCTCACCAGACACAGGGGCGCGAGAGACCCAGTACTTC
>.|.|TRBJ1-2|TRBV28
CASSLLSRTVNYGYTF
TGTGCCAGCAGTCTACTTTCCCGAACAGTTAACTATGGCTACACCTTC
>few|.|TRBJ2-3|TRBV4-1
CASSQVSPMGWGVPDTQYF
TGCGCCAGCAGCCAAGTATCGCCTATGGGATGGGGAGTCCCAGATACGCAGTATTTT
>.|TRBD1|TRBJ2-7|TRBV27
CASSSGQGAYEQYF
TGTGCCAGCAGTTCCGGACAGGGGGCTTACGAGCAGTACTTC
>.|.|TRBJ1-1|TRBV7-9
CASSPDNTEAFF
TGTGCCAGCAGCCCAGATAACACTGAAGCTTTCTTT
>few|.|TRBJ2-7|TRBV4-3
CASSQDRSSYEQYF
TGCGCCAGCAGCCAAGACCGGAGCTCCTACGAGCAGTACTTC
>.|TRBD1|TRBJ1-1|TRBV7-2
CASSLGYRGTEAFF
TGTGCCAGCAGCTTAGGTTACAGGGGCACTGAAGCTTTCTTT
>.|TRBD2|TRBJ2-7|TRBV4-1
CASSQDGGGNYEQYF
TGCGCCAGCAGCCAAGATGGCGGGGGAAACTACGAGCAGTACTTC
>.|.|TRBJ1-1|TRBV10-2
CASRGWSTEAFF
TGCGCCAGCCGAGGATGGTCCACTGAAGCTTTCTTT
>.|TRBD1|TRBJ1-1|TRBV5-6
CASSGGTGENTEAFF
TGTGCCAGCAGCGGGGGGACAGGGGAGAACACTGAAGCTTTCTTT
>.|TRBD1|TRBJ1-5|TRBV28
CASRRTGEDQPQHF
TGTGCCAGCAGGCGGACAGGGGAGGATCAGCCCCAGCATTTT
>few|.|TRBJ1-3|TRBV25-1
CASSESGAGNTIYF
TGTGCCAGCAGTGAATCAGGGGCTGGAAACACCATATATTTT
>few|.|TRBJ2-7|TRBV7-9
CASSPGTSYEQYF
TGTGCCAGCAGCCCGGGAACTTCCTACGAGCAGTACTTC
>.|TRBD1|TRBJ2-1|TRBV19
CASSMDRGLNEQFF
TGTGCCAGTAGTATGGACAGGGGGCTCAATGAGCAGTTCTTC
>.|TRBD1|TRBJ2-7|TRBV6-6
CASRETGTGYEQYF
TGTGCCAGCAGGGAAACCGGGACAGGGTACGAGCAGTACTTC
>.|.|TRBJ2-3|TRBV7-2
CASSLSPGSSPDTQYF
TGTGCCAGCAGCTTAAGTCCGGGGTCCTCGCCAGATACGCAGTATTTT
>.|TRBD1|TRBJ2-5|TRBV9
CASSSRDRVFEETQYF
TGTGCCAGCAGCTCCCGGGACAGGGTATTCGAAGAGACCCAGTACTTC
>.|.|TRBJ2-7|TRBV5-6
CASSRRHSTYEQYF
TGTGCCAGCAGCCGTCGTCACAGCACCTACGAGCAGTACTTC
>.|TRBD2|TRBJ2-1|TRBV19
CASSIDLRGGYNEQFF
TGTGCCAGTAGTATAGATCTGAGGGGAGGGTACAATGAGCAGTTCTTC
>.|TRBD1|TRBJ1-3|TRBV5-1
CASSLTGVGNTIYF
TGCGCCAGCAGCTTGACAGGGGTCGGAAACACCATATATTTT
>.|.|TRBJ1-1|TRBV27
CASSLPGLGNTEAFF
TGTGCCAGCAGTTTACCGGGACTAGGGAACACTGAAGCTTTCTTT
>.|.|TRBJ2-2|TRBV19
CASSSRGTGELFF
TGTGCCAGTAGTAGTAGGGGAACCGGGGAGCTGTTTTTT
>.|.|TRBJ1-5|TRBV15
CATSNTGIYSNQPQHF
TGTGCCACCAGCAACACCGGGATTTATAGCAATCAGCCCCAGCATTTT
>.|TRBD1|TRBJ1-1|TRBV18
CASSPDRDTEAFF
TGTGCCAGCTCACCAGACAGGGACACTGAAGCTTTCTTT
>.|.|TRBJ1-2|TRBV6-5
CASSTGQNYGYTF
TGTGCCAGCAGTACCGGACAAAACTATGGCTACACCTTC
>.|.|TRBJ1-2|TRBV15
CATSRDMGTGGTF
TGTGCCACCAGCAGAGATATGGGGACGGGGGGCACCTTC
>once|.|TRBJ1-4|TRBV7-9
CASSLSGVDEKLFF
TGTGCCAGCAGCTTATCGGGGGTTGATGAAAAACTGTTTTTT
>.|.|TRBJ2-7|TRBV27
CASRSTGSYEQYF
TGTGCCAGCAGGTCTACAGGGTCCTACGAGCAGTACTTC
>.|TRBD1|TRBJ2-3|TRBV7-9
CASIPPTGGTDTQYF
TGTGCCAGCATTCCTCCGACAGGGGGAACAGATACGCAGTATTTT
>once|TRBD2|TRBJ2-4|TRBV18
CASSPTTISGGAGRNIQYF
TGTGCCAGCTCACCCACGACTATAAGCGGGGGGGCCGGCCGGAACATTCAGTACTTC
>.|.|TRBJ1-1|TRBV5-5
CASSPGVLILADTEAFF
TGTGCCAGCAGCCCAGGGGTTCTAATTCTTGCGGACACTGAAGCTTTCTTT
>.|TRBD1|TRBJ2-7|TRBV10-3
CAISLQGNEQYF
TGTGCCATCAGCCTACAGGGGAACGAGCAGTACTTC
>few|.|TRBJ1-2|TRBV2
CASRQASNYGYTF
TGTGCCAGCAGACAGGCTTCTAACTATGGCTACACCTTC
>.|.|TRBJ2-1|TRBV5-1
CASSPRQSSYNEQFF
TGCGCCAGCAGCCCACGACAGAGCTCCTACAATGAGCAGTTCTTC